One TCR beta chain is described in this entry. The sample is drawn from a study of T cell changes during pregnancy in multiple sclerosis. Profiling relied on immunoSEQ multiplex PCR, and the TCRdb table lists in-frame clones only, not all of them. This sample carries tens of thousands of clones, under 90% of them seen once, and the ten largest clones take more than 9%. This CDR3 region has 13 residues. J gave up 7 bases and V 5 bases, and 7 bases lay outside the gene matches. Germline V CDR1 and CDR2: MNHEY, SVGAGI. The material was peripheral blood, obtained after pregnancy. This sequence joins TRBV6-5 and TRBJ1-2, with 7 positions matching TRBD1. This TCR was sampled from a female donor in good health, enrolled as a control in a pregnancy study. The CDR3 coding sequence is TGTGCCAGCAGTCAGGGGGGTTTCTCTGGCTACACCTTC. Its translation: CASSQGGFSGYTF.